The rows below give T cell receptor beta chains drawn from one sample of a study of OX40 agonist ivuxolimab in advanced cancers. Data came from immunoSEQ multiplex PCR; TCRdb stores just in-frame clones and leaves some out. The sample consists of approximately 58,000 clones, 65% to 85% of them appearing once. The sample here was CD4+ or CD8+ T cells sorted from blood, taken in a trial of the OX40 agonist ivuxolimab. Source of these receptors: an adult with an advanced solid tumor such as melanoma, head and neck, liver or kidney cancer. The CDR3 runs from the conserved cysteine through the conserved F or W. The order of the fields is J gene, V gene, CDR3 protein.

j_call: TRBJ2-7; v_call: TRBV6-6; cdr3_aa: CASSIQGGKSYEQYF
j_call: TRBJ2-1; v_call: TRBV19; cdr3_aa: CASQGGLSSYNEQFF
j_call: TRBJ2-3; v_call: TRBV6-5; cdr3_aa: CASSQQGVTDTQYF
j_call: TRBJ2-7; v_call: TRBV4-3; cdr3_aa: CASRAPDRFSYEQYF
j_call: TRBJ1-5; v_call: TRBV7-8; cdr3_aa: CASSLDGRPNQPQHF
j_call: TRBJ2-7; v_call: TRBV10-3; cdr3_aa: CAITERTGSGHEQYF
j_call: TRBJ2-5; v_call: TRBV14; cdr3_aa: CASSARGGQETQYF
j_call: TRBJ2-2; v_call: TRBV7-6; cdr3_aa: CASSLVSFSGNTGELFF
j_call: TRBJ2-7; v_call: TRBV7-8; cdr3_aa: CASSTRVEQYF
j_call: TRBJ2-7; v_call: TRBV11-1; cdr3_aa: CASSWDNSYEQYF
j_call: TRBJ2-3; v_call: TRBV11-2; cdr3_aa: CASSLGLVRDTQYF
j_call: NA; v_call: TRBV19; cdr3_aa: CASSWRERSHEQYF
j_call: TRBJ2-1; v_call: TRBV10-2; cdr3_aa: CASGTSGRDEQFF
j_call: TRBJ2-3; v_call: TRBV9; cdr3_aa: CASGGRETDTQYF
j_call: TRBJ2-2; v_call: TRBV6-6; cdr3_aa: CASSWSGRAGELFF
j_call: TRBJ1-3; v_call: TRBV5-5; cdr3_aa: CASSSAGVAGNTIYF
j_call: TRBJ2-7; v_call: TRBV21-1; cdr3_aa: CASYSSKATAGRTYEQYF
j_call: TRBJ1-5; v_call: TRBV28; cdr3_aa: CASSSGGYEVAQHF
j_call: TRBJ2-7; v_call: TRBV7-9; cdr3_aa: CASSPSGSWGDHEQYF
j_call: TRBJ2-1; v_call: TRBV18; cdr3_aa: CASSSTLLWRTGGSHNEQFF
j_call: TRBJ2-3; v_call: TRBV29-1; cdr3_aa: CSVEAFEGDSTDTQYF
j_call: TRBJ2-2; v_call: TRBV5-4; cdr3_aa: CASSLSWRGTGELFF
j_call: TRBJ1-6; v_call: TRBV10-2; cdr3_aa: CASSESVGSSYNSPLHF
j_call: TRBJ2-2; v_call: TRBV28; cdr3_aa: CASGVQAGELFF
j_call: TRBJ2-1; v_call: TRBV27; cdr3_aa: CASSLTTYNEQFF
j_call: TRBJ2-7; v_call: TRBV6-5; cdr3_aa: CASRQLAGGAYEQYF
j_call: TRBJ1-4; v_call: TRBV19; cdr3_aa: CASSIRGQGLSTNEKLFF
j_call: TRBJ2-3; v_call: TRBV11-2; cdr3_aa: CASSPSSTDTQYF
j_call: TRBJ1-3; v_call: TRBV18; cdr3_aa: CASSPSQGKSGNTIYF